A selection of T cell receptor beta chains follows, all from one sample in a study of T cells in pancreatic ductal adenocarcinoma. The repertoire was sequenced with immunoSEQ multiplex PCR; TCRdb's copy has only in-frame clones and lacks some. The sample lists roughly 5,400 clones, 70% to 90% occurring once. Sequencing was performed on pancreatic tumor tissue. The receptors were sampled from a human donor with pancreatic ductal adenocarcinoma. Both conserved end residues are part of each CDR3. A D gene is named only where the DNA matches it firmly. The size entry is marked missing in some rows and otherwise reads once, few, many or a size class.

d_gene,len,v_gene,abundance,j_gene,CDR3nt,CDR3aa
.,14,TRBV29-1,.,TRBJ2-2,TGCAGCGTTGAAGAGGTTTTGAACACCGGGGAGCTGTTTTTT,CSVEEVLNTGELFF
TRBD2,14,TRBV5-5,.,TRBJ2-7,TGTGCCAGCAGCCTAGCGGGAGGGCCCTACGAGCAGTACTTC,CASSLAGGPYEQYF
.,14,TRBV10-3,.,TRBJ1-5,TGTGCCATCAGCCCCACGGGGGCCGAGCAGCCCCAGCATTTT,CAISPTGAEQPQHF
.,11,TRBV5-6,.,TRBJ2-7,TGTGCCAGCAGCTATGATGGCGAGCAGTACTTC,CASSYDGEQYF
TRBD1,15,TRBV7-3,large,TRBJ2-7,TGTGCCAGCAGCTTAGGGACAGGGTGGAACGACGAGCAGTACTTC,CASSLGTGWNDEQYF
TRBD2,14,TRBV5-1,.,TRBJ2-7,TGCGCCAGCAGCTTGGAGGGGACTAGCTCAGGGCAGTACTTC,CASSLEGTSSGQYF
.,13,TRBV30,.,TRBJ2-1,TGTGCCTTCTCAAGGAGCTCCTACAATGAGCAGTTCTTC,CAFSRSSYNEQFF
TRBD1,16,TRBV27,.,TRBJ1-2,TGTGCCAGCAGTTTGAGGGACAGGGGAATCTACTATGGCTACACCTTC,CASSLRDRGIYYGYTF
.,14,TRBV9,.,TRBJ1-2,TGTGCCAGCAGCGTAGAAGGCGGGCCTTATGGCTACACCTTC,CASSVEGGPYGYTF
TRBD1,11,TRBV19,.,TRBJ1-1,TGTGCCAGTAGACTGGACAGGAAGGCTTTCTTT,CASRLDRKAFF
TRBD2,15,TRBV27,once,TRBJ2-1,TGTGCCAGCAGTTTAGGTAGCGGGAGACACAATGAGCAGTTCTTC,CASSLGSGRHNEQFF
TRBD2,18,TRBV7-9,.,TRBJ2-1,TGTGCCAGCAGCTTTTCCCCCCGTCCCAGCGGGAGGGCCGAAGAGCAGTTCTTC,CASSFSPRPSGRAEEQFF
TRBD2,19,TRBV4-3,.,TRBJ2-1,TGCGCCAGCAGCCAACACTTTTACCTTCTAGCGGGAGGATACAATGAGCAGTTCTTC,CASSQHFYLLAGGYNEQFF
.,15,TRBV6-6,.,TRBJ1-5,TGTGCCAGCGGAATTTTGGGGGATAGCAATCAGCCCCAGCATTTT,CASGILGDSNQPQHF
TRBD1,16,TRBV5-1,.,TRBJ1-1,TGCGCCAGCAGCTTGAGACAGGGGAGTTTGAACACTGAAGCTTTCTTT,CASSLRQGSLNTEAFF
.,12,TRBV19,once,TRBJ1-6,TGTGCCAGTAGTATCGGAAATTCACCCCTCCACTTT,CASSIGNSPLHF
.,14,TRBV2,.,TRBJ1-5,TGTGCCAGCAGAAACCGGGGTAGCAATCAGCCCCAGCATTTT,CASRNRGSNQPQHF
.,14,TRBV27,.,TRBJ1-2,TGTGCCAGCAGTCCCAGGACGGGCTACTATGGCTACACCTTC,CASSPRTGYYGYTF
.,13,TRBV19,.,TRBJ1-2,TGTGCCAGTAGTAAAGGGGCTATCTATGGCTACACCTTC,CASSKGAIYGYTF
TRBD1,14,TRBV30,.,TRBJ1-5,TGTGCCTGGACCGCAGGGGGCCGCAATCAGCCCCAGCATTTT,CAWTAGGRNQPQHF
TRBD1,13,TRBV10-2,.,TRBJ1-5,TGCGCCAGCAGAGGACAGGCCAGTCAGCCCCAGCATTTT,CASRGQASQPQHF
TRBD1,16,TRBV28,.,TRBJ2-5,TGTGCCAGCAGTTTAGACGCAGGGACAGGCGGAGAGACCCAGTACTTC,CASSLDAGTGGETQYF
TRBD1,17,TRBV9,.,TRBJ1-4,TGTGCCAGCAGCGCGAGGGACAGGGGCAAGGGTAATGAAAAACTGTTTTTT,CASSARDRGKGNEKLFF
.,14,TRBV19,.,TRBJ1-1,TGTGCCAGTAGTACAGGGTCCCTGAACACTGAAGCTTTCTTT,CASSTGSLNTEAFF
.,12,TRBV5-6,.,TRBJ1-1,TGTGCCAGCAGCCGGGGAATGCTAGAAGCTTTCTTT,CASSRGMLEAFF
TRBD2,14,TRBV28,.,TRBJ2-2,TGTGCCAGCAGTCCGGGAGGGCGCACCGGGGAGCTGTTTTTT,CASSPGGRTGELFF
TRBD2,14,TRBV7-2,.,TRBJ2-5,TGTGCCAGCAGGGTAGCGGGGGGACTTGAGACCCAGTACTTC,CASRVAGGLETQYF
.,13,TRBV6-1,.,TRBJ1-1,TGTGCCAGCAGTCCCCGACAGAACACTGAAGCTTTCTTT,CASSPRQNTEAFF